A single sample gave rise to the 20 T cell receptor beta chains below, sequenced in a study of T cell responses to AZD1222 COVID-19 vaccine. Only in-frame clones appear in the TCRdb table, and some are missing; sequencing was by immunoSEQ multiplex PCR. Here the sample spans about 26,000 clones, 88% being singletons. The specimen comprised peripheral blood, sampled 28 days after the second AZD1222 dose. These receptors were collected from an adult who received the AZD1222 COVID-19 vaccine.

The chain carries TRBV5-4 and TRBJ1-1; 10 bases match TRBD1. This CDR3 is 14 amino acids long. CDR1 SGHNT and CDR2 YYREEE come from the germline V gene (reference sequence). V shed 4 bases and J 4 bases; nucleotides not matched to a gene: 4. This chain's CDR3 is CASSPTGGITEAFF. DNA for the CDR3: TGTGCCAGCAGCCCGACAGGGGGCATCACTGAAGCTTTCTTT.

The genes are TRBV24-1 and TRBJ2-5, with D unresolved. CDR3 length equals 11 residues. CDR1 and CDR2 from the germline V gene are KGHDR and SFDVKD. Trimming removed 9 bases from V and 5 bases from J, with 9 bases in between. The CDR3 sequence: CATAQSETQYF. CDR3 nucleotide sequence: TGTGCCACCGCACAGTCGGAGACCCAGTACTTC.

CDR3 in DNA: TGTGCCAGCAGCCCCGGACTAGCGGGGGGGATCCAAGAGACCCAGTACTTC. Residues: CASSPGLAGGIQETQYF. J is TRBJ2-5 and V is TRBV11-3; TRBD2 aligns across 15 bases. V gave up 5 bases and J gave up 1 base; unmatched junction bases: 5. CDR3 length: 17 residues. Germline CDR1 reads SGHNT; CDR2 reads YENEEA.

The V gene is TRBV4-3, the J gene TRBJ2-7; TRBD1 matches at 7 bases. The V and J ends lost 0 bases and 6 bases, in that order; junction bases with no gene match: 11. The CDR3 sequence is 16 residues long. Germline V CDR1 and CDR2: LGHNA, YSLEER. The CDR3 nucleotides are TGCGCCAGCAGCCAAGATGAAAGGGCAGGGGGTTCCGAGCAGTACTTC. Translation gives CASSQDERAGGSEQYF.

The chain combines TRBV4-3 with TRBJ2-7; D tentatively fits TRBD1 or TRBD2 (5 bases each). This CDR3 is built from 14 residues. Germline V gene data show CDR1 as LGHNA and CDR2 as YSLEER. Trimming shortened V by 3 bases and J by 2 bases, and 11 bases separated the two germline ends. CDR3 coding DNA: TGCGCCAGCAGCCAGGGTTCGGGGCCCTACGAGCAGTACTTC. It is translated as CASSQGSGPYEQYF.

The gene calls are TRBV6-1 and TRBJ1-1; no reliable D call. Trimming removed 2 bases from V and 1 base from J, with 8 bases in between. The CDR3 length is 14 residues. Germline loops: CDR1 MNHNS, CDR2 SASEGT. CDR3 sequence: CASSERNRNTEAFF. For the CDR3, the DNA is TGTGCCAGCAGTGAAAGGAACAGGAACACTGAAGCTTTCTTT.

CDR3: CSVMTGPNSPLHF. CDR3 bases: TGCAGTGTTATGACCGGACCGAATTCACCCCTCCACTTT. The chain uses TRBV29-1 and TRBJ1-6; D is ambiguous. This CDR3 has 13 residues. The V gene's germline CDR1 is SQVTM and CDR2 ANQGSEA.

This sequence joins TRBV11-2 and TRBJ2-3; TRBD1 matches at 7 bases. This CDR3 has 15 amino acids. Trimming cost V 5 bases and J 2 bases; bases outside gene matches: 7. Germline lookup yields CDR1 SGHAT and CDR2 FQNNGV. The CDR3 sequence: CASSTGQEYTDTQYF. DNA of the CDR3: TGTGCCAGCAGCACCGGACAGGAATACACAGATACGCAGTATTTT.

The CDR3 spells CASSYSGGQTQYF. The CDR3 DNA follows: TGTGCCAGCAGTTACTCGGGGGGCCAGACCCAGTACTTC. The chain combines TRBV6-6 with TRBJ2-5; either TRBD1 or TRBD2 may supply D (6 bases each). The CDR3 is made up of 13 amino acids. The V end lost 0 bases, the J end lost 6 bases, and 8 bases lay between the germline ends. CDR1 and CDR2 (germline): MNHNY, SVGAGI (reference sequence).

This chain connects TRBV3-1 (or the pseudogene TRBV3-2) to TRBJ1-3, with D maybe TRBD1 (5 bases). From germline, CDR1 is LGHDT and CDR2 YNNKEL (reference sequence). V lost 1 base to trimming and J lost 0 bases, with 10 bases between them. The CDR3 contains 16 residues. The CDR3 region has the DNA TGTGCCAGCAGCCAAGGAGCAGGGCACTCTGGAAACACCATATATTTT. This encodes CASSQGAGHSGNTIYF.

The chain recombines TRBV6-1 with TRBJ2-5, with 10 bases lining up with TRBD1. Germline values: CDR1 MNHNS, CDR2 SASEGT. The CDR3 has 15 residues. V dropped 2 bases and J dropped 2; count of bases not matched to a gene: 2. The CDR3 spells CASSERQGAQETQYF. In nucleotides, the CDR3 is TGTGCCAGCAGTGAACGACAGGGGGCTCAAGAGACCCAGTACTTC.

The chain employs TRBV3-1 (or the pseudogene TRBV3-2) and TRBJ2-2, with unresolved D. The V gene lost 1 base and the J gene lost 4 bases, with 16 bases spanning the gap. The CDR3 extends over 17 amino acids. Per the germline V gene, CDR1 is LGHDT and CDR2 is YNNKEL (reference sequence). CDR3 protein: CASSQVGYGSRTGELFF. CDR3 nucleotide sequence: TGTGCCAGCAGCCAAGTTGGTTACGGGTCCCGCACCGGGGAGCTGTTTTTT.

V and J are TRBV14 and TRBJ2-4; D is possibly TRBD1 (6 bases). Germline CDR1 reads SGHDN; CDR2 reads FVKESK. This CDR3 comprises 14 residues. V lost 8 bases and J 1 base, leaving 12 bases between the germline ends. The CDR3 protein is CASSGDRAKNIQYF. CDR3 in DNA: TGTGCCAGCTCCGGAGACAGGGCCAAAAACATTCAGTACTTC.

This sequence joins TRBV11-3 and TRBJ1-4; a weak D match, TRBD1 (5 bases). The CDR3 is 15 amino acids. The V gene lost 0 bases and the J gene lost 7 bases, with 12 bases spanning the gap. Per germline, CDR1 SGHNT and CDR2 YENEEA. The CDR3 DNA is TGTGCCAGCAGCTTAGATGTCCAGGGAGGTGAAAAACTGTTTTTT. The encoded protein is CASSLDVQGGEKLFF.

The CDR3 sequence: CASSVEGTAYGYTF. The CDR3 DNA reads TGTGCCAGCAGCGTAGAGGGGACAGCCTATGGCTACACCTTC. The rearrangement joins TRBV9 to TRBJ1-2, with TRBD1 matching over 7 bases. CDR3 length equals 14 residues. CDR1 is SGDLS and CDR2 is YYNGEE in the germline V gene. V gave up 0 bases and J gave up 4 bases; unmatched junction bases: 3.

The rearrangement links TRBV3-1 (or the pseudogene TRBV3-2) to TRBJ1-1; possibly TRBD1 for D (6 bases). The ends were cut back, 4 bases at V and 3 bases at J, with 15 bases in the middle. The V gene's germline CDR1 is LGHDT and CDR2 YNNKEL (reference sequence). This CDR3 is built from 15 residues. CDR3 bases: TGTGCCAGCAGCCGGACGGGGAGGGGGGACACTGAAGCTTTCTTT. This codes for CASSRTGRGDTEAFF.

The rearrangement uses TRBV7-9 and TRBJ2-1; 10 bases are a match to TRBD1. The CDR3 loop spans 15 amino acids. Germline V lookup: CDR1 SEHNR, CDR2 FQNEAQ (reference sequence). V lost 6 bases to trimming and J lost 4 bases; unmatched junction nucleotides: 6. The CDR3 region is CASRPGTGDYNEQFF. The CDR3 DNA reads as TGTGCCAGCAGACCCGGGACAGGGGATTACAATGAGCAGTTCTTC.

Only a few counts were recorded for this clone. V gene TRBV2 combines with J gene TRBJ2-4, with TRBD2 as a possible D gene (6 bases). CDR1 and CDR2 from the germline V gene are SNHLY and FYNNEI. The V and J ends lost 4 bases and 2 bases respectively, with 21 bases between them. CDR3 length: 18 amino acids. The CDR3 nucleotides are TGTGCCAGCAGTGGAAATCCTAGCGCCTTAACTACCAAAAACATTCAGTACTTC. Translated: CASSGNPSALTTKNIQYF.

The chain has TRBV21-1 and TRBJ2-7; whether TRBD1, the table's D call, matches the DNA was not checked. TRBV21-1 is given as a pseudogene. The CDR3 extends over 15 amino acids. The CDR3 loop is CASIQGHPRSYEQYF. The CDR3 region has the DNA TGTGCCAGCATTCAGGGGCACCCTCGCTCCTACGAGCAGTACTTC.

The V gene is TRBV18, the J gene TRBJ2-5; 7 bases line up with TRBD2. Germline V lookup: CDR1 KGHSH, CDR2 LQKENI. Unmatched junction bases numbered 2, after V lost 2 bases and J lost 2 bases. CDR3 length: 14 amino acids. For the CDR3, the DNA is TGTGCCAGCTCACCATCGCGGGGGCAAGAGACCCAGTACTTC. Its translation: CASSPSRGQETQYF.